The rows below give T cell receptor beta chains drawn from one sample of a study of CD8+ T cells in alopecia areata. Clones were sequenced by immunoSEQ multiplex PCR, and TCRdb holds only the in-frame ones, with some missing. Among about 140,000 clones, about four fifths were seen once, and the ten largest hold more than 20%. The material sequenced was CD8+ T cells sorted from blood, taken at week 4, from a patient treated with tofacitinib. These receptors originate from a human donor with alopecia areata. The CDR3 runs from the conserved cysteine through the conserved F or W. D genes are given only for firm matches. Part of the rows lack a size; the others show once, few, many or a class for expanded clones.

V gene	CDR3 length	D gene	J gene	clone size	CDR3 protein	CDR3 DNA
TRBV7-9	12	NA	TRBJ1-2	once	CASSLATEGYTF	TGTGCCAGCAGCTTGGCCACAGAGGGCTACACCTTC
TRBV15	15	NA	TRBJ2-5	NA	CATSGGSTGQETQYF	TGTGCCACCAGCGGAGGGTCGACGGGGCAAGAGACCCAGTACTTC
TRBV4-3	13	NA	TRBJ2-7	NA	CASSQGRSYEQYF	TGCGCCAGCAGCCAAGGCCGGTCCTACGAGCAGTACTTC
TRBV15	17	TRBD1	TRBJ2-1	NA	CATSSPTPGQGANEQFF	TGTGCCACCAGCAGCCCCACCCCGGGACAGGGTGCCAATGAGCAGTTCTTC
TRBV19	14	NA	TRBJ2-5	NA	CASNREKGEETQYF	TGTGCCAGTAATAGGGAGAAGGGTGAAGAGACCCAGTACTTC
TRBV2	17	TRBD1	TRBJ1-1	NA	CASSIFRDSRMNTEAFF	TGTGCCAGCAGCATCTTCCGGGACAGTAGGATGAACACTGAAGCTTTCTTT
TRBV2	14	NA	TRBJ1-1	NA	CASSDLGESTEAFF	TGTGCCAGCAGTGACCTAGGGGAGAGCACTGAAGCTTTCTTT
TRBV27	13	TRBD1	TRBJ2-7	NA	CASSSRTGHEQYF	TGTGCCAGCAGTTCACGGACAGGGCACGAGCAGTACTTC
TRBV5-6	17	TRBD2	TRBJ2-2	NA	CASSLGLAGVRGGELFF	TGTGCCAGCAGCTTGGGGCTAGCGGGGGTCCGTGGCGGGGAGCTGTTTTTT
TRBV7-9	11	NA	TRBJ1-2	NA	CASSFDYGYTF	TGTGCCAGCAGTTTTGACTATGGCTACACCTTC
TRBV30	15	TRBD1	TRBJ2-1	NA	CAWSVLGGQGVEQFF	TGTGCCTGGAGTGTACTTGGGGGACAGGGGGTTGAGCAGTTCTTC
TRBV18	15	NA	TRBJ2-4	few	CASSPQTGRGNIQYF	TGTGCCAGCTCACCACAGACAGGGAGGGGAAACATTCAGTACTTC
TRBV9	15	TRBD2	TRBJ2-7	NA	CASSVASGGPYEQYF	TGTGCCAGCAGCGTAGCGAGCGGGGGTCCCTACGAGCAGTACTTC
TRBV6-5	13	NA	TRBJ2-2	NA	CASSYSETGELFF	TGTGCCAGCAGTTACTCAGAAACCGGGGAGCTGTTTTTT
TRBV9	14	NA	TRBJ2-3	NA	CASSRGEATDTQYF	TGTGCCAGCAGCAGGGGAGAGGCCACAGATACGCAGTATTTT
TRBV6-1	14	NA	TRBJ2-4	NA	CASSGSGVVGIQYF	TGTGCCAGCAGTGGGAGTGGGGTTGTGGGCATTCAGTACTTC
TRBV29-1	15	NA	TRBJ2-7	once	CSVQDLTRATYEQYF	TGCAGCGTTCAAGACCTCACCAGGGCGACCTACGAGCAGTACTTC
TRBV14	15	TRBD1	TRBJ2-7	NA	CASSQGQGALYEQYF	TGTGCCAGCAGCCAAGGACAGGGAGCCCTCTACGAGCAGTACTTC
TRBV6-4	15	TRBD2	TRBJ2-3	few	CASSSGGAETDTQYF	TGTGCCAGCAGTAGCGGGGGGGCCGAAACAGATACGCAGTATTTT
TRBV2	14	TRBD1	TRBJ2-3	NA	CASSPRTGPDTQYF	TGTGCCAGCAGCCCCCGGACAGGGCCAGATACGCAGTATTTT
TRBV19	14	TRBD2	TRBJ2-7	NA	CASSRAGGLYEQYF	TGTGCCAGTAGTAGAGCGGGGGGGCTCTACGAGCAGTACTTC
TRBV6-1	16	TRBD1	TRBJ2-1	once	CASSEVRDRANNEQFF	TGTGCCAGCAGTGAAGTCCGGGACAGGGCCAACAATGAGCAGTTCTTC
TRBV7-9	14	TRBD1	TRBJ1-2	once	CASSEGASNYGYTF	TGTGCCAGCAGCGAGGGGGCGTCTAACTATGGCTACACCTTC